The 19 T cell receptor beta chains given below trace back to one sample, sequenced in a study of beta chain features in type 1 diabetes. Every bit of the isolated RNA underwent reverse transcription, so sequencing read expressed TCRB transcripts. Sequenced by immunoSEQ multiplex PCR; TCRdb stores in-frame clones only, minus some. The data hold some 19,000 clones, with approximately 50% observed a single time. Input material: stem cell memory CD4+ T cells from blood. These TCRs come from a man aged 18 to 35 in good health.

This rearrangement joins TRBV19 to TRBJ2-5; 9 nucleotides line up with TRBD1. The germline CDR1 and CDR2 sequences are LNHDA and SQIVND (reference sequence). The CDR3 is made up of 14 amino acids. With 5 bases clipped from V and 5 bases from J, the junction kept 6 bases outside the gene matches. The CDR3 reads CASSPGQGPETQYF. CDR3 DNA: TGTGCCAGTAGTCCGGGACAGGGTCCGGAGACCCAGTACTTC. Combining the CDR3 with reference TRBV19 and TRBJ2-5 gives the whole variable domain DGGITQSPKYLFRKEGQNVTLSCEQNLNHDAMYWYRQDPGQGLRLIYYSQIVNDFQKGDIAEGYSVSREKKESFPLTVTSAQKNPTAFYLCASSPGQGPETQYFGPGTRLLVL.

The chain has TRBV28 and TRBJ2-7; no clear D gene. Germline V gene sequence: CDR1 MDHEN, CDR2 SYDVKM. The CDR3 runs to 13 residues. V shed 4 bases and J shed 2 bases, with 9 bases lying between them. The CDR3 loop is CASSSPRTYEQYF. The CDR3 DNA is TGTGCCAGCAGTTCCCCGAGAACCTACGAGCAGTACTTC.

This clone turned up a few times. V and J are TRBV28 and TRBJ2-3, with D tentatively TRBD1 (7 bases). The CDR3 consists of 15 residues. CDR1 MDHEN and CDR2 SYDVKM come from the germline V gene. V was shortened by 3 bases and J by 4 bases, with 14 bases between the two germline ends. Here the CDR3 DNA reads TGTGCCAGCAGTTTCCTGGGCAGGGGGGCAGATACGCAGTATTTT. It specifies CASSFLGRGADTQYF. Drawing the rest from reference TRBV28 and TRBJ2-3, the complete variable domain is DVKVTQSSRYLVKRTGEKVFLECVQDMDHENMFWYRQDPGLGLRLIYFSYDVKMKEKGDIPEGYSVSREKKERFSLILESASTNQTSMYLCASSFLGRGADTQYFGPGTRLTVL.

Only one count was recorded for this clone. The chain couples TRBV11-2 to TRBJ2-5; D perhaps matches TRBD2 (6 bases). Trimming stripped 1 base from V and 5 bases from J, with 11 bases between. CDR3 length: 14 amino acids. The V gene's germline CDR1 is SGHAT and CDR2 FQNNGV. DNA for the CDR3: TGTGCCAGCAGCTTAGGGGCCCTAGCGGAGACCCAGTACTTC. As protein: CASSLGALAETQYF.

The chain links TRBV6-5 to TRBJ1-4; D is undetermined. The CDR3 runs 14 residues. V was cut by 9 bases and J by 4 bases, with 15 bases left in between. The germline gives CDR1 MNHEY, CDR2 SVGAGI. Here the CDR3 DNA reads TGTGCCAGTCGACTCAGTTACCGTAATGAAAAACTGTTTTTT. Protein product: CASRLSYRNEKLFF.

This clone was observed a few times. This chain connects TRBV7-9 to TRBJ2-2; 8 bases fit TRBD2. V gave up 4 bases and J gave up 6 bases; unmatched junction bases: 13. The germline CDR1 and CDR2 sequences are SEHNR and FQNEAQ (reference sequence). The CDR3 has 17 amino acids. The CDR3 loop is CASSSPRGGTQAGELFF. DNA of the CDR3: TGTGCCAGCAGCTCTCCCCGGGGGGGGACTCAAGCCGGGGAGCTGTTTTTT.

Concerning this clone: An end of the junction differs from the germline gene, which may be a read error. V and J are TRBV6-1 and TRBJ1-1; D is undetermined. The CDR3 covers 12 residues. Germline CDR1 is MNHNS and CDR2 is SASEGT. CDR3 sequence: CASSDDSWSLPF. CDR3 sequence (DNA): TGTGCCAGCAGTGATGACTCATGGTCCCTACCGTTT.

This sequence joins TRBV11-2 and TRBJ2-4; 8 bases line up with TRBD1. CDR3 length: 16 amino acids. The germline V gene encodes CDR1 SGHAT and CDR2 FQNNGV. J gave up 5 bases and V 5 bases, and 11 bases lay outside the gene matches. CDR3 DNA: TGTGCCAGCAGCCAAAGAAACTCAGGGGGCGAAAACATTCAGTACTTC. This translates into CASSQRNSGGENIQYF.

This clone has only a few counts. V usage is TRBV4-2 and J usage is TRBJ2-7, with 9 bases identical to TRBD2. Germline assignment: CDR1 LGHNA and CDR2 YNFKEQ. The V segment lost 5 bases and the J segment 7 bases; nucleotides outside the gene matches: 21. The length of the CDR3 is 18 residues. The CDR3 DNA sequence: TGTGCCAGCAGCTACTTACCATCGGGACTAGCCCCCACAGCGGAGCAGTACTTC. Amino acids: CASSYLPSGLAPTAEQYF.

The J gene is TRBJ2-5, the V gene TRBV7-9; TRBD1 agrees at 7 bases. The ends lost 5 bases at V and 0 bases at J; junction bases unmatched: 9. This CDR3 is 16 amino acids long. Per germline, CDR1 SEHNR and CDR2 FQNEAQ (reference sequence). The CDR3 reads CASSSRDRKYQETQYF. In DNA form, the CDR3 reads TGTGCCAGCAGCAGCCGGGACAGAAAGTACCAAGAGACCCAGTACTTC. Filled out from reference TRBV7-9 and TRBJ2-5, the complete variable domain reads DTGVSQNPRHKITKRGQNVTFRCDPISEHNRLYWYRQTLGQGPEFLTYFQNEAQLEKSRLLSDRFSAERPKGSFSTLEIQRTEQGDSAMYLCASSSRDRKYQETQYFGPGTRLLVL.

The CDR3 bases are TGTGCCAGCAGCCCTTCCCGACAGGGGGGAAGTGAAAAACTGTTTTTT. It encodes CASSPSRQGGSEKLFF. This chain joins TRBV7-2 and TRBJ1-4; the match to TRBD1 covers 9 bases. The CDR3 length is 16 residues. J was trimmed by 7 bases and V by 5 bases; bases with no gene match: 11. The V gene's germline CDR1 is SGHTA and CDR2 FQGNSA.

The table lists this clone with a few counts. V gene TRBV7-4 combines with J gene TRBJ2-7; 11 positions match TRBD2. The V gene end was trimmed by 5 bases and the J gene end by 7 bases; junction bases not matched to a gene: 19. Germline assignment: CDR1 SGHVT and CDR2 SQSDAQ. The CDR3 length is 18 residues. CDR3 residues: CASSAPTGGTSGPSEQYF. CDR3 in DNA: TGTGCCAGCAGCGCACCGACAGGGGGGACTAGCGGACCCTCGGAGCAGTACTTC. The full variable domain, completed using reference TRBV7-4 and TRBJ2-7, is GAGVSQSPRYKVAKRGRDVALRCDSISGHVTLYWYRQTLGQGSEVLTYSQSDAQRDKSGRPSGRFSAERPERSVSTLKIQRTEQGDSAVYLCASSAPTGGTSGPSEQYFGPGTRLTVT.

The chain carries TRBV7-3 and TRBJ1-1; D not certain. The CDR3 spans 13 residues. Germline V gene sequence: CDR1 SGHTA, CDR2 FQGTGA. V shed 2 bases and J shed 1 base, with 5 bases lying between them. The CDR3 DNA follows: TGTGCCAGCAGCTTAGCCGGGAACACTGAAGCTTTCTTT. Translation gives CASSLAGNTEAFF.

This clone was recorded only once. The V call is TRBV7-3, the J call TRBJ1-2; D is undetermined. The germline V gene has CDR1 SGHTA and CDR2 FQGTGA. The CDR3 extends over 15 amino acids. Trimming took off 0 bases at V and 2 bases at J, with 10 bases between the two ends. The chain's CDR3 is CASSLTSSGNYGYTF. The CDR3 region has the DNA TGTGCCAGCAGCTTAACTTCGTCCGGGAACTATGGCTACACCTTC. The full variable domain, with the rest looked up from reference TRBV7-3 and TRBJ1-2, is GAGVSQTPSNKVTEKGKYVELRCDPISGHTALYWYRQSLGQGPEFLIYFQGTGAADDSGLPNDRFFAVRPEGSVSTLKIQRTERGDSAVYLCASSLTSSGNYGYTFGSGTRLTVV.

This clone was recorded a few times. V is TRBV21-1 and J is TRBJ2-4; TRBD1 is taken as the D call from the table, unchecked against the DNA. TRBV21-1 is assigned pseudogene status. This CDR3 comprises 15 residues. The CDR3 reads CASSKVTGPKNIQYF. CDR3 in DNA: TGTGCCAGCAGCAAAGTAACAGGCCCCAAAAACATTCAGTACTTC.

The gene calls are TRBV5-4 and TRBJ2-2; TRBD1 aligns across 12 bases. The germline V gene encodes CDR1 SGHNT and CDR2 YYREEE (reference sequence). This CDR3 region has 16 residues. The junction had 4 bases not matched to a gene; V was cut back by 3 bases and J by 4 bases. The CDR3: CASSSGTGGTTGELFF. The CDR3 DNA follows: TGTGCCAGCAGCTCTGGGACAGGGGGCACCACCGGGGAGCTGTTTTTT. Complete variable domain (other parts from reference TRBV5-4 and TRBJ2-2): ETGVTQSPTHLIKTRGQQVTLRCSSQSGHNTVSWYQQALGQGPQFIFQYYREEENGRGNFPPRFSGLQFPNYSSELNVNALELDDSALYLCASSSGTGGTTGELFFGEGSRLTVL.

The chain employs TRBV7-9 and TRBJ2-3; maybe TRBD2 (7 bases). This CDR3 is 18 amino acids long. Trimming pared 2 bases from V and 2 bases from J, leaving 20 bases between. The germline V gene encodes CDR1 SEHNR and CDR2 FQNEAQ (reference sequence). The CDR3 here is CASSLPYSWGGSTDTQYF. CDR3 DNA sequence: TGTGCCAGCAGCTTACCTTATTCTTGGGGGGGCTCCACAGATACGCAGTATTTT.

CDR3 sequence (DNA): TGTGCCAGCTCACGCTCCGGGGGGGTTGAAGCTTTCTTT. Protein product: CASSRSGGVEAFF. The chain uses TRBV18 and TRBJ1-1; D perhaps matches TRBD1 (5 bases). In germline, CDR1 is KGHSH, CDR2 LQKENI. Trimming removed 4 bases from V and 7 bases from J, with 13 bases in between. The CDR3 spans 13 residues. The full variable domain, its missing parts supplied by reference TRBV18 and TRBJ1-1, is NAGVMQNPRHLVRRRGQEARLRCSPMKGHSHVYWYRQLPEEGLKFMVYLQKENIIDESGMPKERFSAEFPKEGPSILRIQQVVRGDSAAYFCASSRSGGVEAFFGQGTRLTVV.

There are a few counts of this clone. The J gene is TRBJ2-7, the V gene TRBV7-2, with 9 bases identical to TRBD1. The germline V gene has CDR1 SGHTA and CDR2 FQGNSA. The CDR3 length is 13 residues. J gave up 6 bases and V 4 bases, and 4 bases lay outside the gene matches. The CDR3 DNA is TGTGCCAGCAGCTCACTGACAGGGGGCGAGCAGTACTTC. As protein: CASSSLTGGEQYF.